This TCR beta chain was retrieved from a study of Ad26.COV2.S vaccination and SARS-CoV-2 variants. Study summary: A participant enrolled in the COV1001 Ad26.COV2.S trial arm provided the sample. Recipients of Ad26.COV2.S got it intramuscularly, once or twice 56 days apart.

V trimming: 1 base; J trimming: 0 bases; junction bases outside the gene matches: 2. The CDR3 is 16 residues long. Germline V gene lookup returns CDR1 SGHNT and CDR2 YENEEA. With respect to this clone: Its matching antigen is unknown.

Study-wide results and caveats: The breadth of spike-specific CD8+ and CD4+ T cell responses after vaccination was reportedly substantial.

Treatment here: 15 to 20 received Ad26.COV2.S at low or high dose, single or two shots; about five received placebo; per-sample allocation not given. The samples were gathered on day 63 after the first injection of vaccine or placebo. An Ad26 vector expressing Wuhan-strain SARS-CoV-2 spike constituted the vaccine. Some clones are missing from TCRdb's copy, which holds only in-frame ones; the method was immunoSEQ multiplex PCR. The table has approximately 410,000 clones, roughly 90% seen once. J is TRBJ2-5 and V is TRBV11-3; TRBD1 aligns across 10 bases. The sample was peripheral blood, taken in a trial of Ad26.COV2.S vaccine versus placebo. The sequence was obtained from a person between 18 and 60 years old who received the Ad26.COV2.S COVID-19 vaccine or a placebo. This chain's CDR3 is CASSLGDRGHQETQYF. CDR3 nucleotides: TGTGCCAGCAGCTTAGGGGACAGGGGCCACCAAGAGACCCAGTACTTC.